The T cell receptor beta chain under discussion was sequenced for a study of blood T cell repertoires in COVID-19. Study-level information: Samples representing acute and convalescent COVID-19 were sourced from the United States, Italy and Spain. Sample material is recorded as cDNA or gDNA derived from T cells, B-cell-depleted T cells, or PBMCs.

Under the authors' procedure: Estimation of nucleated cell counts relied on the amplification of reference gene primers. The repertoire was sequenced with immunoSEQ multiplex PCR; TCRdb's copy has only in-frame clones and lacks some. Clone size and the V and J calls come from that table; the DNA yielded D and trimming. The sample has 280,000 or so clones, around 88% seen once; the top ten hold 5.5% to 8.5%. Trimming took off 5 bases at V and 4 bases at J, with 17 bases between the two ends. This CDR3 is 15 amino acids long. In germline, CDR1 is MNHEY, CDR2 SVGAGI. Material: peripheral blood. The TCR originated in a young woman who had recovered from COVID-19. V and J are TRBV6-5 and TRBJ1-2; maybe TRBD1 (6 bases). The CDR3 region has the DNA TGTGCCAGCAGTCCTCGACAGGCCCGCCTCTATGGCTACACCTTC. Its protein product is CASSPRQARLYGYTF.